This TCR beta chain was identified in a study of shared clonotypes between healthy human individuals. The overall study: For every donor, three CD4 naive, three CD4 memory, two CD8 naive and one CD8 memory plates were used.

Deep-level running was used for the assay. Sorted-subset replicate PCRs used 200 ng of genomic DNA. This amount corresponded to approximately 30,000 T cell genomes. Sequenced by immunoSEQ multiplex PCR; TCRdb stores in-frame clones only, minus some. The table includes a few million clones, 85% to 95% detected once. Points from the study as a whole: The four-donor shared clonotypes exceeded non-shared clonotypes in generation probability, with non-shared ones scoring lower.

The trim removed 4 bases at V and 2 bases at J, leaving 8 bases unmatched. This CDR3 region has 18 residues. The V gene's germline CDR1 is SEHNR and CDR2 FQNEAQ (reference sequence). This clone was seen a single time. Its antigen is not known. Material for sequencing was naive CD4+ T cells from PBMCs. Subset indicated: CD45RA+ positively selected. The clonotype comes from a man between 18 and 29 years old in good health. Some clones in this sample may be carry-over from other donors' samples. This chain uses TRBV7-9 with TRBJ2-3; the match to TRBD2 covers 14 bases. The DNA of the CDR3 is TGTGCCAGCAGCTCAGGACTAGCGGGAGGTGGGGTCACAGATACGCAGTATTTT. Its translation: CASSSGLAGGGVTDTQYF.